The T cell receptor beta chain under discussion was sequenced for a study of neurological immune-mediated disorders (dated by TCRdb to about 2019). Looking at the study overall: Among the 34 multiple sclerosis patients, relapsing-remitting MS accounted for about 31 and secondary progressive MS accounted for 3. Peripheral blood TCR-beta repertoires from HTLV-I-associated myelopathy (HAM/TSP) patients, multiple sclerosis patients and healthy controls were compared by UMI-based sequencing. The 106 TCR-beta libraries covered PBMC samples along with longitudinal samples, technical triplicates, and paired sorted CD4+ and CD8+ T-cell subsets. Longitudinal HAM/TSP donors and healthy donors each had 3 time-points at intervals of about 3-45 months. Of the 70 or so subjects in the cohort, some 15 were HAM/TSP patients, roughly 35 were multiple sclerosis patients, and approximately 20 were healthy controls. General findings and caveats noted by the study authors: Repertoires from 18 of 34 MS patients were grouped by phylogenetic analysis into a cluster of related CDR3 sequences, suggesting a possible repertoire-level signature. No association of the MS cluster with clinical or MRI features was observed, and the need for larger cohorts was stated by the authors. Expanded clones from different subjects shared no identical CDR3 amino acid sequences, which suggests that TCR-beta repertoires were private in all groups. TCR clonal expansion was greatest in HAM/TSP patients and smallest in MS patients, who ranked below even healthy controls.

This clonotype was detected many times. The target of this receptor is not known. The sample holds no much larger clone one base away, and base qualities are not on file. cDNA was synthesized by template-switch 5'RACE using a primer carrying a 10-nucleotide random unique molecular identifier by which each TCR transcript was tagged. Every sequencing run yielded over 190 million TCR-beta sequences covering 15-18 subjects. The RNeasy kit was used for extraction of total RNA. The KAPA Real-time Library Amplification kit was used to amplify TCR-beta VDJ regions with primers targeting the TCR constant region and the 5'RACE anchor. A first PCR added sample indexes and Illumina adaptors, after which a second PCR increased the library yield. After Ampure bead purification, the roughly 650 bp TCR product was size-selected on a 2% E-gel SizeSelection system. Library quality was checked on a Bioanalyzer, concentration was measured with Qubit, and libraries were quantified with the Kapa Library Quantification kit before pooling. Libraries were sequenced paired-end 2 x 150 bp on an Illumina HiSeq 2500. To increase sequence diversity, roughly 24-32% phiX was spiked into each library pool. The authors processed their data as follows. The quality-filtered reads were processed with the UMI-based MiGEC pipeline, whose error correction step removed more than 85% of the raw TCR sequences. IMGT germline references were used for alignment of VDJ genes, and clonotypes were defined by a unique CDR3 amino acid sequence together with V-J genes. Clonal expansion, Shannon diversity, and CDR3 relatedness (CalcPairwiseDistances, ClusterSamples) were evaluated with VDJtools, and phylogenetic trees were built with CLCbio workbench. Clones with at least 8 unique UMIs were defined as expanded, with this threshold being based on coefficient-of-variation modelling across technical triplicates. TCRdb reprocessing: public reads trimmed at Q25 with fastp, clones called with MiXCR, in-frame beta chains kept. Identical CDR3 proteins give one entry, which carries the most common genes and DNA. Here the V and J calls rest on TCRdb's processing, not on the authors' analysis. Here the sample has tens of thousands of distinct CDR3 sequences; about 3.3% occur a single time. The ten largest clones capture approximately 7.5% of the sample.

The CDR3 runs 12 amino acids, cysteine and phenylalanine included. Only the CDR3 region is kept as DNA, spanning 36 bases read in frame from base 1. V gives up 4 bases and J gives up 10 bases, and the segment between their germline ends measures 10 bases. In the germline V gene (reference sequence), CDR1 corresponds to SEHNR and CDR2 to FQNEAQ. The sample's time point label is to be understood as: longitudinal time-point 1 (baseline). Libraries from unsorted PBMCs were made from 2 million PBMCs kept in RNAlater at -80 degrees C until RNA extraction. Multiple sclerosis patients were enrolled in a US clinical protocol under which disease progression was evaluated by magnetic resonance imaging. Peripheral blood was subjected to Ficoll-Hypaque density gradient centrifugation to isolate PBMCs, which were then cryopreserved in liquid nitrogen.

The sequence links TRBV7-9 to TRBJ2-2, with the D gene not clear enough to name. The sequence came from a woman aged 55-70 years with multiple sclerosis. The specimen sequenced was PBMCs. The CDR3 is CASSYPRLELFF. The nucleotide sequence reads TGTGCCAGCAGCTACCCTCGCTTGGAGCTGTTTTTT.